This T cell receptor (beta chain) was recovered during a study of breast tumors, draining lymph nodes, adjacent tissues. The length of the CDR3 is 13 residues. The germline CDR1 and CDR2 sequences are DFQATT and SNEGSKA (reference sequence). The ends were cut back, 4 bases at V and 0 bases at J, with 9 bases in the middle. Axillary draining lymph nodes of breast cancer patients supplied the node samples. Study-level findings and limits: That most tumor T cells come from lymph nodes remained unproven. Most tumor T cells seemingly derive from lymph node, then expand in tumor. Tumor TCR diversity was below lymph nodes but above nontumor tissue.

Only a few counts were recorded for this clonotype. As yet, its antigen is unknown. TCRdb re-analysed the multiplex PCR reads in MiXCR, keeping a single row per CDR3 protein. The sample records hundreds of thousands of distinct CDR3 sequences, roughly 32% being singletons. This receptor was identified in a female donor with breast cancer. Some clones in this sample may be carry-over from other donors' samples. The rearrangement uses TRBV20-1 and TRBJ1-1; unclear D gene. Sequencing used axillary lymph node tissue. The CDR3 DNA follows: TGCAGTGCTACGAAGCAGATGAACACTGAAGCTTTCTTT. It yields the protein CSATKQMNTEAFF.